This T cell receptor beta chain was documented in a study of regulatory T cells in long-lasting Graves disease. In the study overall: More than 5 years of antithyroid drugs with positive TSH receptor antibodies defined persistent Graves' disease. Regarding the study as a whole: Persistent disease preferred TRBV28, TRBJ1-2 and TRBJ2-5. The TCR repertoire of persistent Graves' patients was less diverse than that of newly diagnosed ones.

CDR1 and CDR2 (germline): GTSNPN, SVGIG (reference sequence). CDR3 length equals 12 residues. V lost 3 bases and J lost 6, with 11 bases in between. iRepertoire HTBI primers and Arm-PCR of CDR3 regions built TCR beta libraries. TCRdb processed the multiplex PCR reads anew with MiXCR; each CDR3 protein has one entry. The top ten hold about two fifths of the sample, which has roughly 700,000 distinct CDR3 sequences, around 30% seen once. A word on this clonotype: Its target is not known.

Documented time point: persistent/refractory GD, antithyroid drugs over 5 years with positive TRAb. The authors made the TCR library using RNA they extracted from PBMCs. An endocrinology unit in Xi'an, China, supplied the patients. The sample here was peripheral blood mononuclear cells (PBMCs), taken when the disease was refractory, from a patient treated with antithyroid drugs. The TCR originated in a female donor with Graves disease. The rearrangement links TRBV30 to TRBJ1-2; D is ambiguous. The CDR3 spells CAWRGESDGYTF. In DNA, the CDR3 is TGTGCCTGGAGGGGTGAAAGTGATGGCTACACCTTC. The variable domain in full, completed from reference TRBV30 and TRBJ1-2, reads SQTIHQWPATLVQPVGSPLSLECTVEGTSNPNLYWYRQAAGRGLQLLFYSVGIGQISSEVPQNLSASRPQDRQFILSSKKLLLSDSGFYLCAWRGESDGYTFGSGTRLTVV.